A single sample gave rise to the 2 T cell receptor beta chains below, sequenced in a study of Ad26.COV2.S vaccination and SARS-CoV-2 variants. Sequenced by immunoSEQ multiplex PCR; TCRdb stores in-frame clones only, minus some. This sample has some 390,000 clones, with approximately 86% found just once. Treatment meaning: roughly 18 received Ad26.COV2.S at low or high dose, single or two shots; several received placebo; per-sample allocation not given. The samples were gathered on day 63 after the first injection of vaccine or placebo. Source: peripheral blood, taken in a trial of Ad26.COV2.S vaccine versus placebo. These receptors were collected from a person between 18 and 60 years old who received the Ad26.COV2.S COVID-19 vaccine or a placebo.

This clone was recorded a few times. The rearrangement uses TRBV27 and TRBJ1-5, with a weak D call TRBD1 (6 bases). The CDR3 has 12 residues. The V and J ends lost 3 bases and 7 bases respectively, with 7 bases between them. In germline, CDR1 is MNHEY, CDR2 SMNVEV (reference sequence). The CDR3: CASSFQGQPQHF. CDR3 in DNA: TGTGCCAGCAGTTTTCAGGGGCAGCCCCAGCATTTT.

The table lists this clone with a count of one. This sequence joins TRBV5-4 and TRBJ2-5; 14 positions match TRBD2. Germline CDR1 and CDR2: SGHNT and YYREEE (reference sequence). This CDR3 spans 15 amino acids. J gave up 4 bases and V 5 bases, and 4 bases lay outside the gene matches. Here the CDR3 DNA reads TGTGCCAGCAGGGCGGGACTAGCGGGGGTAGAGACCCAGTACTTC. Translated, it gives CASRAGLAGVETQYF.